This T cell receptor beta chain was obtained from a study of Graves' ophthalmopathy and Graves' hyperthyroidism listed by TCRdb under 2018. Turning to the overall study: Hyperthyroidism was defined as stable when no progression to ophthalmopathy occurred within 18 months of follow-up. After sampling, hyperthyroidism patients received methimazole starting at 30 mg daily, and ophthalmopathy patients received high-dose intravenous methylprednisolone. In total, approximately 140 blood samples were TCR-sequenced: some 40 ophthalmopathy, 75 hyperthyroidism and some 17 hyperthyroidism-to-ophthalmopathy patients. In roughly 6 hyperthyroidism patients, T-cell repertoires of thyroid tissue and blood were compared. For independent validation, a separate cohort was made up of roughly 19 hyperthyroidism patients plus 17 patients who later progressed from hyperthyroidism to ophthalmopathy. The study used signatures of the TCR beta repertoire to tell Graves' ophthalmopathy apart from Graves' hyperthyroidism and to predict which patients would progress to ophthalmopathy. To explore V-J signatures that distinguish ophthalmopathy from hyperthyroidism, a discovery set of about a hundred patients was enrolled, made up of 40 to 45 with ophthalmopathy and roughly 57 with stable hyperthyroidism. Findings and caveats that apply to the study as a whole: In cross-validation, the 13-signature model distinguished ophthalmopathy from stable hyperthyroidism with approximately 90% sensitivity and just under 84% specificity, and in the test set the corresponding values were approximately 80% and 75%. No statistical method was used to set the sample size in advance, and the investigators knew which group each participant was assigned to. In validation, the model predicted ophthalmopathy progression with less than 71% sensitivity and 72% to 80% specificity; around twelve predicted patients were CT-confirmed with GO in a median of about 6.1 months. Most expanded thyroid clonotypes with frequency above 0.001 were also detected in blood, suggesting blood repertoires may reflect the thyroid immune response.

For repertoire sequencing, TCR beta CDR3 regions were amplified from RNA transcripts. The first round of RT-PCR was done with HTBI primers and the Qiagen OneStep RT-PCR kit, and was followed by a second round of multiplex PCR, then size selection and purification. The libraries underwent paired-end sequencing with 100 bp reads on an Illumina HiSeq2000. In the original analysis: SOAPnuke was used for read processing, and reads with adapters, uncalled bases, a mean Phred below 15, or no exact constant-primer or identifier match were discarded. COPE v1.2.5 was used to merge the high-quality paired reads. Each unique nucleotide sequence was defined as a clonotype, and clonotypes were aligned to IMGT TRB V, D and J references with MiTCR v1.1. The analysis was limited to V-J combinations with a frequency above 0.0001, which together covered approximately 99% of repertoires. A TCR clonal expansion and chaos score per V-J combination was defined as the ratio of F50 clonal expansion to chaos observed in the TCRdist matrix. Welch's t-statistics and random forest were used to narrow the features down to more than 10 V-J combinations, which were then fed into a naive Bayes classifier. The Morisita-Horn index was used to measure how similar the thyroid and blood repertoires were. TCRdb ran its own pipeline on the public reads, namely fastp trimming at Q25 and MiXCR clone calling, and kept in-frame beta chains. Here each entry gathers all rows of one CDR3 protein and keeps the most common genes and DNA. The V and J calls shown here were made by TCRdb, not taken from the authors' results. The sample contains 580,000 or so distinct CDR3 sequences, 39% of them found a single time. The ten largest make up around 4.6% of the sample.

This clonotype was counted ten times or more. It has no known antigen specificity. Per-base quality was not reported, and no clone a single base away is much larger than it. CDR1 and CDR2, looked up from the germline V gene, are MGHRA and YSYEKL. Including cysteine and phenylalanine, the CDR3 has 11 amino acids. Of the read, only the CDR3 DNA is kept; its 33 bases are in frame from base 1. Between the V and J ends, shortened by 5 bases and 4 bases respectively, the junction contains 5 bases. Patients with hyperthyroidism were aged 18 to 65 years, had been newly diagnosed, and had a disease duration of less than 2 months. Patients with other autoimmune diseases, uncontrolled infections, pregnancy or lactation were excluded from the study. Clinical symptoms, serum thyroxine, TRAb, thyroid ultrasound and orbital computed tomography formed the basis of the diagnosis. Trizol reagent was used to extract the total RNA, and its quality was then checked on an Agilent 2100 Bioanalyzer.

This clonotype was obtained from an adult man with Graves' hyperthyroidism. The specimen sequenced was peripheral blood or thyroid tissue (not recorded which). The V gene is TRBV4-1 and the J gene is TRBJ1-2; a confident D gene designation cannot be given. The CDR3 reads CASSSPYGYTF. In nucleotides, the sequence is TGCGCCAGCAGCTCTCCCTATGGCTACACCTTC.